A single sample gave rise to the 13 T cell receptor beta chains below, sequenced in a study of control samples from healthy donors and cancer patients. This table comes from immunoSEQ multiplex PCR, and its TCRdb copy is limited to in-frame clones, with some not included. This sample has some 99,000 clones, with about nine tenths found just once. Sample: blood. All receptors derive from a human donor in good health. The donor label of this sample is uncertain.

The V and J genes are TRBV19 and TRBJ1-5, with 7 bases aligning to TRBD1. The V gene's germline CDR1 is LNHDA and CDR2 SQIVND (reference sequence). The length of the CDR3 is 16 residues. V lost 1 base and J lost 4; bases outside the gene matches: 7. The CDR3 loop reads CASSIGGRGWNQPQHF. The CDR3 nucleotides read TGTGCCAGTAGTATAGGAGGCAGGGGGTGGAATCAGCCCCAGCATTTT. Together with reference TRBV19 and TRBJ1-5, the CDR3 gives the full variable domain: DGGITQSPKYLFRKEGQNVTLSCEQNLNHDAMYWYRQDPGQGLRLIYYSQIVNDFQKGDIAEGYSVSREKKESFPLTVTSAQKNPTAFYLCASSIGGRGWNQPQHFGDGTRLSIL.

This clone appeared a few times. V usage is TRBV12-3 or TRBV12-4 and J usage is TRBJ2-7, with 7 bases lining up with TRBD1. Germline trimming cut 6 bases from V and 2 bases from J; bases unmatched to any gene: 4. The CDR3 runs 13 residues. Written as DNA, the CDR3 is TGTGCCAGCAGCTTACAGGGGACCTACGAGCAGTACTTC. Translated, it gives CASSLQGTYEQYF.

The V and J genes are TRBV18 and TRBJ2-3; no clear D gene. The CDR3 totals 14 residues. V lost 5 bases to trimming and J lost 4 bases, with 13 bases between them. Germline lookup yields CDR1 KGHSH and CDR2 LQKENI. The CDR3 sequence is CASSSGMGPDTQYF. The CDR3 nucleotides are TGTGCCAGCTCATCGGGTATGGGTCCAGATACGCAGTATTTT. Full variable domain (remainder filled in from reference TRBV18 and TRBJ2-3): NAGVMQNPRHLVRRRGQEARLRCSPMKGHSHVYWYRQLPEEGLKFMVYLQKENIIDESGMPKERFSAEFPKEGPSILRIQQVVRGDSAAYFCASSSGMGPDTQYFGPGTRLTVL.

The chain has TRBV27 and TRBJ2-3; 8 bases are shared with TRBD1. This CDR3 comprises 14 residues. Germline lookup yields CDR1 MNHEY and CDR2 SMNVEV (reference sequence). Trimming took 7 bases from V and 8 from J; bases not matched to a gene: 11. The DNA of the CDR3 is TGTGCCAGCACCTTCAGGACAGGGCAGGGTACGCAGTATTTT. Translating it yields CASTFRTGQGTQYF.

The rearrangement links TRBV4-1 to TRBJ2-7; D not resolved. The V end lost 0 bases, the J end lost 0 bases, and 3 bases lay between the germline ends. CDR3 length: 13 residues. CDR1 MGHRA and CDR2 YSYEKL come from the germline V gene. The CDR3 DNA sequence: TGCGCCAGCAGCCAAGACAACTCCTACGAGCAGTACTTC. Protein product: CASSQDNSYEQYF.

The chain employs TRBV9 and TRBJ1-6; D is unclear. V was cut by 2 bases and J by 8 bases, with 11 bases left in between. The V gene's germline CDR1 is SGDLS and CDR2 YYNGEE. The CDR3 has 14 residues. The CDR3 spells CASSVAQKDSPLHF. The CDR3 bases are TGTGCCAGCAGCGTGGCCCAGAAGGATTCACCCCTCCACTTT.

The V gene is TRBV10-3, the J gene TRBJ1-6; possible D gene TRBD1, 5 bases. CDR3 length equals 14 residues. Looked up from germline, CDR1 is ENHRY and CDR2 is SYGVKD. Between the trimmed V and J ends, which lost 3 bases and 10 bases, there was a span of 13 bases. CDR3 coding DNA: TGTGCCATCAGTGACGGGGGGTACGGGTCACCCCTCCACTTT. Protein sequence: CAISDGGYGSPLHF.

This clone was observed once. The chain has TRBV7-2 and TRBJ1-2, with a possible D match to TRBD1 (5 bases). The germline V and J ends were trimmed by 4 bases and 4 bases, with 19 bases remaining between them. Germline assignment: CDR1 SGHTA and CDR2 FQGNSA. The CDR3 spans 16 residues. The CDR3 nucleotides read TGTGCCAGCAGCTCGATCGGGCCAGGGCCCGGCTATGGCTACACCTTC. This codes for CASSSIGPGPGYGYTF.

The chain links TRBV14 to TRBJ2-1; 9 bases agree with TRBD1. V was pared by 4 bases and J by 9 bases, with 4 bases of the junction left unmatched. From germline, CDR1 is SGHDN and CDR2 FVKESK. The CDR3 length is 13 residues. CDR3 bases: TGTGCCAGCAGCCGACAGGGGGTTGGTGAGCAGTTCTTC. As protein: CASSRQGVGEQFF.

The chain employs TRBV2 and TRBJ1-2; D unclear. With 1 base removed from V and 5 bases from J, the gap between germline ends came to 8 bases. The CDR3 consists of 13 residues. CDR1 and CDR2 (germline): SNHLY, FYNNEI. This CDR3 reads CASSEDRGYGYTF. The CDR3 DNA is TGTGCCAGCAGTGAAGATAGAGGGTATGGCTACACCTTC.

The chain joins TRBV3-1 (or the pseudogene TRBV3-2) to TRBJ2-5; 11 bases align to TRBD2. The CDR3 has 17 amino acids. Germline V gene lookup returns CDR1 LGHDT and CDR2 YNNKEL (reference sequence). Trimming at V came to 0 bases and at J to 5 bases, leaving 8 bases not matched to a gene. The CDR3: CASSQDHPSGGWETQYF. The CDR3 nucleotides are TGTGCCAGCAGCCAAGATCACCCTAGCGGGGGGTGGGAGACCCAGTACTTC.

This clone showed up just a few times. The chain carries TRBV3-1 (or the pseudogene TRBV3-2) and TRBJ2-2; D possibly uses TRBD1 or TRBD2 (6 bases each). The germline CDR1 and CDR2 sequences are LGHDT and YNNKEL (reference sequence). V was trimmed by 4 bases and J by 1 base, leaving 13 bases between them. The CDR3 has 16 residues. The CDR3 DNA reads TGTGCCAGCAGCCCCCTCGGGGGCCTGAACACCGGGGAGCTGTTTTTT. Protein product: CASSPLGGLNTGELFF.

This rearrangement joins TRBV5-1 to TRBJ2-3; no clear D. Per germline, CDR1 SGHRS and CDR2 YFSETQ. Trimming left V 6 bases short and J 1 base short, with 12 bases between. This CDR3 spans 14 amino acids. CDR3 sequence (DNA): TGCGCCAGCAACCCCCTTATGGGCACAGATACGCAGTATTTT. It codes for CASNPLMGTDTQYF.